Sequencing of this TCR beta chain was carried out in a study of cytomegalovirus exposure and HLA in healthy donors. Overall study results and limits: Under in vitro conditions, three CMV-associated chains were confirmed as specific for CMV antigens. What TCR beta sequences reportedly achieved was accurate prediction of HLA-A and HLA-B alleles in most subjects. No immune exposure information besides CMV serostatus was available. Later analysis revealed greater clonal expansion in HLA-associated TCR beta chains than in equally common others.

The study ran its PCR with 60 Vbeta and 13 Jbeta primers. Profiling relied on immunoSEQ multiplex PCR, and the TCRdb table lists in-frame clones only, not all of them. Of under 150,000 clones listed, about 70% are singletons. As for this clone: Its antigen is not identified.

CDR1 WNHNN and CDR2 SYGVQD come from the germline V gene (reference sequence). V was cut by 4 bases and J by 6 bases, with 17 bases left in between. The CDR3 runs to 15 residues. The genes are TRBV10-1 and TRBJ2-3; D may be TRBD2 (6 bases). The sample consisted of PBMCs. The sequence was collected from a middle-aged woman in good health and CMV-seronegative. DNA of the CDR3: TGCGCCAGCAGTGGACCCCAGGCTGGGAGGGATACGCAGTATTTT. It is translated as CASSGPQAGRDTQYF.